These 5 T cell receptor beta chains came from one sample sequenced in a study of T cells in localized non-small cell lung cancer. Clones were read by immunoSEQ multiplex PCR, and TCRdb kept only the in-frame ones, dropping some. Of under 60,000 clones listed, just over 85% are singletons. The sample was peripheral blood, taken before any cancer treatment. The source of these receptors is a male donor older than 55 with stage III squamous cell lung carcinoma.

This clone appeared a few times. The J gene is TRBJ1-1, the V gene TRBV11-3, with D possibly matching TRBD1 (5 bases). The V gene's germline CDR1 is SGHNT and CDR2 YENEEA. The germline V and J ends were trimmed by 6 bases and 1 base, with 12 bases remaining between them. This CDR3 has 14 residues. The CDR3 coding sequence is TGTGCCAGCAGTCGAGGGGATTCGAACACTGAAGCTTTCTTT. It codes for CASSRGDSNTEAFF.

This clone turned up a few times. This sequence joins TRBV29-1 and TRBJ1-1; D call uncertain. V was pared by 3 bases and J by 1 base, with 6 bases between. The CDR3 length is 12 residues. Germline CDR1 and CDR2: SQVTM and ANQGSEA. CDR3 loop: CSVDKQNTEAFF. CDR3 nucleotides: TGCAGCGTTGATAAACAGAACACTGAAGCTTTCTTT. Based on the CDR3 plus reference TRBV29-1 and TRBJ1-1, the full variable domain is SAVISQKPSRDICQRGTSLTIQCQVDSQVTMMFWYRQQPGQSLTLIATANQGSEATYESGFVIDKFPISRPNLTFSTLTVSNMSPEDSSIYLCSVDKQNTEAFFGQGTRLTVV.

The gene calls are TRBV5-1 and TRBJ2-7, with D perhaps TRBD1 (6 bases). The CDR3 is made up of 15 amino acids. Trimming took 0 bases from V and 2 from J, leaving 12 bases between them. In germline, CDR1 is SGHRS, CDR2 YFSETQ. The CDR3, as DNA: TGCGCCAGCAGCTTGGTAGGACAGCGAACCTACGAGCAGTACTTC. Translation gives CASSLVGQRTYEQYF.

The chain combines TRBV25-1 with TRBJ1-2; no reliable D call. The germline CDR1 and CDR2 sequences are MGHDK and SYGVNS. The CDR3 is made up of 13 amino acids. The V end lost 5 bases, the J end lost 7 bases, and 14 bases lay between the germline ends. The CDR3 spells CASSSVGVSGYTF. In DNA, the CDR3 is TGTGCCAGCAGTTCGGTGGGTGTATCTGGCTACACCTTC.

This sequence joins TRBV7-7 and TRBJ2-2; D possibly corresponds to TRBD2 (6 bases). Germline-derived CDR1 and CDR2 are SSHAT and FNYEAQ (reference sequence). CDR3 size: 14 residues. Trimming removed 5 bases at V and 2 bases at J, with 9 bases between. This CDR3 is CASSRDSNTGELFF. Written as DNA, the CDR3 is TGTGCCAGCAGCCGGGACTCAAACACCGGGGAGCTGTTTTTT.